Following are 13 T cell receptor beta chains from one sample sequenced in a study of OX40 agonist ivuxolimab in advanced cancers. The repertoire was sequenced with immunoSEQ multiplex PCR; TCRdb's copy has only in-frame clones and lacks some. In the table there are about 81,000 clones, about 81% of which are singletons. The specimen was CD4+ or CD8+ T cells sorted from blood, collected in a trial of the OX40 agonist ivuxolimab. The receptors come from an adult with an advanced solid tumor such as melanoma, head and neck, liver or kidney cancer.

The chain joins TRBV29-1 to TRBJ2-3; 9 bases are shared with TRBD1. The CDR3 extends over 14 amino acids. J lost 3 bases, V lost 2 bases, and 3 bases had no gene match. Germline V gives CDR1 SQVTM, CDR2 ANQGSEA. CDR3 coding DNA: TGCAGCGTTGAAATGGGACAGGGTACAGATACGCAGTATTTT. It translates to CSVEMGQGTDTQYF.

This rearrangement joins TRBV6-6 to TRBJ2-7; 8 nucleotides match TRBD2. V gave up 8 bases and J gave up 2 bases; unmatched junction bases: 5. This CDR3 is built from 13 residues. Germline-derived CDR1 and CDR2 are MNHNY and SVGAGI (reference sequence). The DNA of the CDR3 is TGTGCCAGCTCAATCGGGAGGGCCTACGAGCAGTACTTC. Its protein is CASSIGRAYEQYF.

The chain recombines TRBV7-8 with TRBJ1-2; D is uncertain. Trimming took 1 base from V and 0 from J, leaving 12 bases between them. The CDR3 has 16 residues. In germline, CDR1 is SGHVS, CDR2 FQNEAQ. The CDR3 DNA follows: TGTGCCAGCAGCTTAGGAGCCGTTCTGGCTAACTATGGCTACACCTTC. Protein product: CASSLGAVLANYGYTF.

The chain is built from TRBV7-9 and TRBJ1-1; TRBD1 matches at 11 bases. V lost 3 bases to trimming and J lost 5 bases; unmatched junction nucleotides: 5. The CDR3 consists of 15 residues. Germline CDR1 and CDR2: SEHNR and FQNEAQ (reference sequence). The CDR3 coding sequence is TGTGCCAGCAGCTTTGGACAGGGGGCGCGAACTGAAGCTTTCTTT. Its translation is CASSFGQGARTEAFF.

The chain combines TRBV9 with TRBJ2-7; D tentatively fits TRBD1 or TRBD2 (6 bases each). Deletions cut 3 bases from V and 1 base from J, with 11 bases between. This CDR3 comprises 14 residues. Germline assignment: CDR1 SGDLS and CDR2 YYNGEE. CDR3: CASSEGGWSYEQYF. The CDR3 region has the DNA TGTGCCAGCAGCGAGGGGGGATGGTCCTACGAGCAGTACTTC.

The J gene is TRBJ2-1, the V gene TRBV27, with 11 bases aligning to TRBD2. Germline CDR1 reads MNHEY; CDR2 reads SMNVEV (reference sequence). CDR3 length: 18 amino acids. After removal of 1 base from V and 8 bases from J, the junction contained 13 bases not matched to a gene. The CDR3 sequence: CASSLFSPSGGPSHEQFF. As DNA, the CDR3 is TGTGCCAGCAGTTTATTCTCCCCTAGCGGGGGGCCCTCTCATGAGCAGTTCTTC.

The V gene is TRBV27, the J gene TRBJ2-5; 15 bases agree with TRBD2. Germline assignment: CDR1 MNHEY and CDR2 SMNVEV (reference sequence). CDR3 length equals 16 residues. The trim removed 6 bases at V and 6 bases at J, leaving 8 bases unmatched. CDR3 residues: CASSFGTSGGRQTQYF. CDR3 in DNA: TGTGCCAGCAGCTTCGGGACTAGCGGGGGGAGGCAGACCCAGTACTTC.

The chain recombines TRBV19 with TRBJ2-5, with TRBD1 as a possible D gene (6 bases). The V gene's germline CDR1 is LNHDA and CDR2 SQIVND (reference sequence). The CDR3 extends over 15 amino acids. Trimming pared 6 bases from V and 3 bases from J, leaving 17 bases between. The CDR3 sequence: CASSPSTGREETQYF. The CDR3 DNA reads as TGTGCCAGTAGCCCATCGACAGGTAGAGAAGAGACCCAGTACTTC.

With regard to this clone: Other DNA sequences within the sample encode an identical CDR3. The chain couples TRBV7-2 to TRBJ1-5; D remains ambiguous. The germline V and J ends were trimmed by 1 base and 2 bases, with 6 bases remaining between them. The CDR3 length is 14 residues. Germline lookup yields CDR1 SGHTA and CDR2 FQGNSA. CDR3 loop: CASSLGAGNQPQHF. CDR3 bases: TGTGCCAGCAGCTTAGGGGCGGGCAATCAGCCCCAGCATTTT.

V gene TRBV27 combines with J gene TRBJ2-2, with D unclear. Germline CDR1 MNHEY, CDR2 SMNVEV (reference sequence). The ends were cut back, 6 bases at V and 2 bases at J, with 4 bases in the middle. This CDR3 contains 12 residues. CDR3 nucleotide sequence: TGTGCCAGCAGGACCAACACCGGGGAGCTGTTTTTT. Translating it yields CASRTNTGELFF.

The V call is TRBV7-9, the J call TRBJ2-3; possibly TRBD2 for D (6 bases). The ends were cut back, 3 bases at V and 3 bases at J, with 13 bases in the middle. In germline, CDR1 is SEHNR, CDR2 FQNEAQ (reference sequence). CDR3 size: 15 residues. CDR3 protein: CASSFRIGGTDTQYF. The CDR3 DNA follows: TGTGCCAGCAGCTTTCGGATAGGAGGGACAGATACGCAGTATTTT.

The chain combines TRBV5-4 with TRBJ2-1; tentative D call: TRBD1 (5 bases). From germline, CDR1 is SGHNT and CDR2 YYREEE (reference sequence). The CDR3 extends over 14 amino acids. V dropped 2 bases and J dropped 5 bases, with 11 bases sitting between them. The CDR3 DNA reads TGTGCCAGCAGCTTAGGGGAAAATGACAATGAGCAGTTCTTC. This sequence encodes CASSLGENDNEQFF.

The chain links TRBV9 to TRBJ1-1, with 7 bases that match TRBD1. Germline V gives CDR1 SGDLS, CDR2 YYNGEE. V lost 2 bases to trimming and J lost 6 bases; unmatched junction nucleotides: 4. The CDR3 extends over 13 amino acids. The CDR3 nucleotides are TGTGCCAGCAGCGTTGGACAGGTAGCTGAAGCTTTCTTT. It yields the protein CASSVGQVAEAFF.